These 18 T cell receptor beta chains were sequenced from one sample in a study of T cell responses to AZD1222 COVID-19 vaccine. Generated by immunoSEQ multiplex PCR, the TCRdb table keeps only in-frame clones and is missing some. The table shows about 160,000 clones, with 85% to 90% occurring only once. Sequencing used peripheral blood, obtained 28 days after the second AZD1222 dose. The source of these receptors is an adult who received the AZD1222 COVID-19 vaccine.

The J gene is TRBJ1-5, the V gene TRBV5-1, with 8 bases identical to TRBD1. Trimming at V came to 1 base and at J to 5 bases, leaving 2 bases not matched to a gene. Germline V lookup: CDR1 SGHRS, CDR2 YFSETQ. The CDR3 sequence is 14 residues long. The CDR3 reads CASSLSGGDQPQHF. CDR3 bases: TGCGCCAGCAGCTTGTCAGGGGGCGATCAGCCCCAGCATTTT.

This clone was detected once. The chain combines TRBV3-1 (or the pseudogene TRBV3-2) with TRBJ2-3, with 7 bases identical to TRBD2. The CDR3 runs 14 residues. Trimming at V came to 4 bases and at J to 5 bases, leaving 6 bases not matched to a gene. In germline, CDR1 is LGHDT, CDR2 YNNKEL (reference sequence). The CDR3 reads CASSLSASGDTQYF. The CDR3, as DNA: TGTGCCAGCAGCCTGTCGGCTAGCGGAGATACGCAGTATTTT.

This clone is a singleton in its sample. The chain is built from TRBV12-5 and TRBJ1-1, with D perhaps matching TRBD1 (6 bases). Germline assignment: CDR1 LGHNT and CDR2 FRNRAP. V lost 6 bases and J lost 8, with 10 bases in between. The CDR3 length is 11 residues. For the CDR3, the DNA is TGTGCTAGTGGACGGACAGCGGAAGCTTTCTTT. As protein: CASGRTAEAFF.

The genes are TRBV5-5 and TRBJ1-2; the D is unclear. The CDR3 runs 13 residues. Germline V gene data show CDR1 as SGHKS and CDR2 as YYEKEE (reference sequence). The V and J ends lost 4 bases and 7 bases respectively, with 14 bases between them. The CDR3, as DNA: TGTGCCAGCAGCGACACGAGAGGGCTTGGCTACACCTTC. This gives the protein CASSDTRGLGYTF.

The chain is built from TRBV5-6 and TRBJ1-1; D is unclear. CDR1 SGHDT and CDR2 YYEEEE come from the germline V gene. CDR3 length: 13 residues. V was cut by 4 bases and J by 4 bases, with 11 bases left in between. The DNA for the CDR3 is TGTGCCAGCAGCCGACTAGAACGCACTGAAGCTTTCTTT. Its protein product is CASSRLERTEAFF.

V is TRBV19 and J is TRBJ1-1; D is perhaps TRBD1 (5 bases). Per the germline V gene, CDR1 is LNHDA and CDR2 is SQIVND (reference sequence). The CDR3 has 13 residues. The V gene lost 4 bases and the J gene lost 7 bases, with 13 bases spanning the gap. CDR3 residues: CASSTLRQHEAFF. DNA of the CDR3: TGTGCCAGTAGTACCCTCCGACAGCATGAAGCTTTCTTT. The full variable domain, completed using reference TRBV19 and TRBJ1-1, is DGGITQSPKYLFRKEGQNVTLSCEQNLNHDAMYWYRQDPGQGLRLIYYSQIVNDFQKGDIAEGYSVSREKKESFPLTVTSAQKNPTAFYLCASSTLRQHEAFFGQGTRLTVV.

The sample holds a few counts of this clone. J is TRBJ2-2 and V is TRBV5-1; either TRBD1 or TRBD2 may supply D (5 bases each). CDR3 size: 17 residues. CDR1 and CDR2 (germline): SGHRS, YFSETQ. V was shortened by 1 base and J by 2 bases, with 15 bases between the two germline ends. Here the CDR3 reads CASSLSGTNFNTGELFF. DNA of the CDR3: TGCGCCAGCAGCTTGTCGGGGACCAACTTTAACACCGGGGAGCTGTTTTTT.

This chain joins TRBV19 and TRBJ2-1; TRBD1 aligns across 9 bases. V lost 5 bases, J lost 7 bases, and 9 bases stayed unmatched. The CDR3 has 15 amino acids. The germline V gene has CDR1 LNHDA and CDR2 SQIVND (reference sequence). DNA of the CDR3: TGTGCCAGTAGTTGGGGACAGGGTCCCGGAAATGAGCAGTTCTTC. Its protein product is CASSWGQGPGNEQFF. The full variable domain, with the rest looked up from reference TRBV19 and TRBJ2-1, is DGGITQSPKYLFRKEGQNVTLSCEQNLNHDAMYWYRQDPGQGLRLIYYSQIVNDFQKGDIAEGYSVSREKKESFPLTVTSAQKNPTAFYLCASSWGQGPGNEQFFGPGTRLTVL.

This chain uses TRBV5-4 with TRBJ2-5; the D gene is possibly TRBD2 (7 bases). CDR3 length: 16 amino acids. V was shortened by 1 base and J by 5 bases, with 18 bases between the two germline ends. The germline gives CDR1 SGHNT, CDR2 YYREEE (reference sequence). The chain's CDR3 is CASSLYRGGRGETQYF. The CDR3 region has the DNA TGTGCCAGCAGCTTGTATCGCGGGGGAAGGGGGGAGACCCAGTACTTC. The full variable domain, completed using reference TRBV5-4 and TRBJ2-5, is ETGVTQSPTHLIKTRGQQVTLRCSSQSGHNTVSWYQQALGQGPQFIFQYYREEENGRGNFPPRFSGLQFPNYSSELNVNALELDDSALYLCASSLYRGGRGETQYFGPGTRLLVL.

The chain carries TRBV5-1 and TRBJ2-1; unclear D gene. The CDR3 covers 11 residues. Trimming shortened V by 2 bases and J by 5 bases, and 2 bases separated the two germline ends. Germline assignment: CDR1 SGHRS and CDR2 YFSETQ. The CDR3, as DNA: TGCGCCAGCAGCTTCGACAATGAGCAGTTCTTC. It is translated as CASSFDNEQFF.

V usage is TRBV18 and J usage is TRBJ1-2; D may be TRBD1 (5 bases). Germline assignment: CDR1 KGHSH and CDR2 LQKENI. The ends were cut back, 4 bases at V and 3 bases at J, with 6 bases in the middle. This CDR3 spans 12 amino acids. This CDR3 reads CASSRDDYGYTF. CDR3 DNA sequence: TGTGCCAGCTCACGGGACGACTATGGCTACACCTTC. Filled out from reference TRBV18 and TRBJ1-2, the complete variable domain reads NAGVMQNPRHLVRRRGQEARLRCSPMKGHSHVYWYRQLPEEGLKFMVYLQKENIIDESGMPKERFSAEFPKEGPSILRIQQVVRGDSAAYFCASSRDDYGYTFGSGTRLTVV.

This clone occurred a few times. V gene TRBV2 combines with J gene TRBJ1-2, with TRBD1 as a possible D gene (5 bases). V was trimmed by 3 bases and J by 4 bases, leaving 18 bases between them. The CDR3 has 16 amino acids. The germline V gene encodes CDR1 SNHLY and CDR2 FYNNEI. The CDR3 region is CASSDRGSLGAYGYTF. In nucleotides, the CDR3 is TGTGCCAGCAGTGACCGTGGCAGCCTCGGGGCCTATGGCTACACCTTC.

This chain uses TRBV9 with TRBJ1-1, with D uncertain. With 1 base removed from V and 4 bases from J, the gap between germline ends came to 8 bases. The CDR3 is 13 amino acids. From germline, CDR1 is SGDLS and CDR2 YYNGEE. The CDR3 DNA follows: TGTGCCAGCAGCGTATACAGTCTCACTGAAGCTTTCTTT. Its protein is CASSVYSLTEAFF.

This chain links TRBV7-9 with TRBJ2-2, with TRBD2 matching over 12 bases. This CDR3 contains 16 residues. The junction had 5 bases not matched to a gene; V was cut back by 5 bases and J by 4 bases. Germline CDR1 is SEHNR and CDR2 is FQNEAQ (reference sequence). CDR3 sequence: CASSNPLAGGTGELFF. CDR3 sequence (DNA): TGTGCCAGCAGCAATCCACTAGCGGGGGGCACCGGGGAGCTGTTTTTT.

The chain joins TRBV5-6 to TRBJ2-7; 11 bases line up with TRBD2. Germline V gene data show CDR1 as SGHDT and CDR2 as YYEEEE. After removal of 0 bases from V and 3 bases from J, the junction contained 5 bases not matched to a gene. The length of the CDR3 is 16 residues. CDR3 DNA: TGTGCCAGCAGCTTGGTAGCGGGGGGGATCAACTACGAGCAGTACTTC. Translation gives CASSLVAGGINYEQYF.

This sequence joins TRBV7-9 and TRBJ2-5; D is unresolved. The CDR3 consists of 14 residues. Between the trimmed V and J ends, which lost 5 bases and 5 bases, there was a span of 15 bases. Germline lookup yields CDR1 SEHNR and CDR2 FQNEAQ (reference sequence). The CDR3 DNA is TGTGCCAGCAGCCCGGCAAACCTAAGGGAGACCCAGTACTTC. Amino acids: CASSPANLRETQYF.

The chain is built from TRBV18 and TRBJ1-5; D is unclear. CDR1 KGHSH and CDR2 LQKENI come from the germline V gene. This CDR3 is 18 amino acids long. V lost 2 bases to trimming and J lost 6 bases, with 23 bases between them. The CDR3 loop reads CASSPNDWGGYIGQPQHF. Here the CDR3 DNA reads TGTGCCAGCTCACCAAATGATTGGGGAGGCTATATAGGTCAGCCCCAGCATTTT.

This clone was observed a single time. This chain's CDR3 is CASSLIGQIYF. CDR3 nucleotide sequence: TGTGCCAGCAGTTTAATCGGCCAAATATATTTT. The rearrangement links TRBV12-3 or TRBV12-4 to TRBJ1-3; D call uncertain. V shed 2 bases and J shed 13 bases, with 9 bases lying between them. This CDR3 region has 11 residues.